One and the same sample provided the 10 T cell receptor beta chains below, sequenced in a study of cytomegalovirus exposure and HLA in healthy donors. In the PCR, 60 Vbeta and 13 Jbeta primers were used. The method was immunoSEQ multiplex PCR; TCRdb's version includes in-frame clones alone and lacks a portion of them. The sample includes approximately 70,000 clones. The sample was PBMCs. The receptors originated from a woman aged 25 to 39 in good health and CMV-seronegative.

The CDR3 sequence is CSVGGQGGNQPQHF. CDR3 DNA: TGCAGCGTTGGGGGACAGGGAGGCAATCAGCCCCAGCATTTT. The V gene is TRBV29-1, the J gene TRBJ1-5, with 9 nucleotides matching TRBD1. Germline V CDR1 and CDR2: SQVTM, ANQGSEA. The CDR3 extends over 14 amino acids. The junction had 3 bases not matched to a gene; V was cut back by 4 bases and J by 2 bases.

This chain joins TRBV4-3 and TRBJ2-1, with 7 bases aligning to TRBD1. Per the germline V gene, CDR1 is LGHNA and CDR2 is YSLEER. The ends lost 0 bases at V and 0 bases at J; junction bases unmatched: 2. This CDR3 spans 16 amino acids. The DNA for the CDR3 is TGCGCCAGCAGCCAAGAGGACAGGAGCTCCTACAATGAGCAGTTCTTC. The encoded protein is CASSQEDRSSYNEQFF.

This chain links TRBV4-1 with TRBJ2-7, with TRBD2 matching over 12 bases. CDR3 length equals 16 residues. The germline gives CDR1 MGHRA, CDR2 YSYEKL. The V gene end was trimmed by 0 bases and the J gene end by 5 bases; junction bases not matched to a gene: 5. CDR3 DNA sequence: TGCGCCAGCAGCCAAGACTGGACTAGCGGGAAGCACGAGCAGTACTTC. Translating gives CASSQDWTSGKHEQYF.

The rearrangement uses TRBV7-9 and TRBJ1-2; 8 nucleotides align to TRBD1. CDR1 and CDR2 (germline): SEHNR, FQNEAQ (reference sequence). CDR3 size: 15 residues. The J segment lost 8 bases and the V segment lost 3 bases, leaving 11 bases of the junction unmatched. The CDR3 DNA follows: TGTGCCAGCAGCTTTTGGCCGACAGGGGCCAGGGGCTACACCTTC. Its protein product is CASSFWPTGARGYTF.

This chain connects TRBV7-2 to TRBJ1-5; D remains ambiguous. In germline, CDR1 is SGHTA, CDR2 FQGNSA. Trimming took 4 bases from V and 1 from J, leaving 8 bases between them. The length of the CDR3 is 14 residues. This CDR3 is CASSSLGSNQPQHF. Written as DNA, the CDR3 is TGTGCCAGCAGCTCCCTCGGGAGCAATCAGCCCCAGCATTTT.

The chain recombines TRBV30 with TRBJ2-3, with D maybe TRBD2 (6 bases). Germline lookup yields CDR1 GTSNPN and CDR2 SVGIG (reference sequence). CDR3 length: 15 amino acids. V was clipped by 5 bases and J by 2 bases, with 17 bases between them. As DNA, the CDR3 is TGTGCCTGGGGGGGGAGAGGGGTCAACACAGATACGCAGTATTTT. Encoded protein: CAWGGRGVNTDTQYF.

This chain links TRBV19 with TRBJ1-2; D is possibly TRBD1 (6 bases). The CDR3 has 14 residues. Germline loops: CDR1 LNHDA, CDR2 SQIVND (reference sequence). Deletions cut 6 bases from V and 4 bases from J, with 15 bases between. The CDR3 reads CASRTFGQRYGYTF. The CDR3 DNA is TGTGCCAGTAGGACCTTCGGACAGCGCTATGGCTACACCTTC.

The chain carries TRBV29-1 and TRBJ1-2; 9 bases line up with TRBD1. The CDR3 runs to 15 residues. V shed 4 bases, J shed 6 bases, and the junction held 12 bases outside the gene matches. CDR1 and CDR2 from the germline V gene are SQVTM and ANQGSEA. CDR3 in DNA: TGCAGCGTTGTGCGGACAGGGGTTACATCCCATGGCTACACCTTC. This translates into CSVVRTGVTSHGYTF.

The rearrangement uses TRBV5-1 and TRBJ2-7, with 12 bases identical to TRBD2. This CDR3 has 15 amino acids. Germline assignment: CDR1 SGHRS and CDR2 YFSETQ. With V trimmed by 4 bases and J by 3 bases, 5 bases remained unmatched. This CDR3 is CASSGGLAGIYEQYF. The CDR3 bases are TGCGCCAGCAGCGGCGGACTAGCGGGGATCTACGAGCAGTACTTC. Full variable domain (missing parts from reference TRBV5-1 and TRBJ2-7): KAGVTQTPRYLIKTRGQQVTLSCSPISGHRSVSWYQQTPGQGLQFLFEYFSETQRNKGNFPGRFSGRQFSNSRSEMNVSTLELGDSALYLCASSGGLAGIYEQYFGPGTRLTVT.

Remarks on this clone: Other DNA sequences within the sample encode an identical CDR3. The chain employs TRBV6-5 and TRBJ1-6; 9 bases are a match to TRBD1. V shed 2 bases, J shed 9 bases, and the junction held 8 bases outside the gene matches. CDR3 length equals 16 residues. CDR1 is MNHEY and CDR2 is SVGAGI in the germline V gene. The CDR3 sequence: CASSYLQGAGGSPLHF. CDR3 bases: TGTGCCAGCAGTTACCTACAGGGGGCGGGCGGTTCACCCCTCCACTTT.